The subject of this entry is one T cell receptor beta chain. The sample belongs to a study of T cell responses to AZD1222 COVID-19 vaccine. The table came from immunoSEQ multiplex PCR; TCRdb's copy has only in-frame clones and leaves some out. The data contain 150,000 or so clones, about 94% of them singletons. The germline V gene has CDR1 SGHTA and CDR2 FQGNSA. The CDR3 totals 13 residues. Trimming pared 1 base from V and 7 bases from J, leaving 10 bases between. This clonotype was obtained from an adult in good health. V usage is TRBV7-2 and J usage is TRBJ1-2, with D possibly matching TRBD1 (5 bases). Sample: peripheral blood, taken on day 0 of AZD1222 vaccination. The CDR3 here is CASSLDRFSGYTF. CDR3 DNA: TGTGCCAGCAGCTTAGACAGGTTCTCTGGCTACACCTTC.